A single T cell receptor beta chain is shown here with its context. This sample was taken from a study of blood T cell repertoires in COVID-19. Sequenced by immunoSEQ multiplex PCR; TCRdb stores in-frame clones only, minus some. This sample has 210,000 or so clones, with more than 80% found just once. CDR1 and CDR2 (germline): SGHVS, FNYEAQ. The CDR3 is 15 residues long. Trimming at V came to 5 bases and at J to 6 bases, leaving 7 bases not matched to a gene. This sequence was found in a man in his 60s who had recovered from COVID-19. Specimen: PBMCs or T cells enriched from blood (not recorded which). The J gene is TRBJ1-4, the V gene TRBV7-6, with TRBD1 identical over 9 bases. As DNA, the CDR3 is TGTGCCAGCAGCATAGGACAGGGGATATATGAAAAACTGTTTTTT. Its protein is CASSIGQGIYEKLFF.